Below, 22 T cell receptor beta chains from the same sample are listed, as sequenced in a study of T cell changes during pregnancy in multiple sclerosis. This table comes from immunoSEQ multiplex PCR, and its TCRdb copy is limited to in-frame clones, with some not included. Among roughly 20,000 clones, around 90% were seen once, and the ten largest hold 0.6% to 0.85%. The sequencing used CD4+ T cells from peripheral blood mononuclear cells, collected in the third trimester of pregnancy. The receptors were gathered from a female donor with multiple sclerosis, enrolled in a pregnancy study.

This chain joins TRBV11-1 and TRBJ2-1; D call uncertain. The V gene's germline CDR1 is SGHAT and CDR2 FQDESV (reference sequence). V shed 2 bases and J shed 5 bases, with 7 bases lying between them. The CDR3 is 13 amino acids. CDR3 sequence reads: CASSLSTDNEQFF. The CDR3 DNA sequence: TGTGCCAGCAGCTTAAGCACAGACAATGAGCAGTTCTTC.

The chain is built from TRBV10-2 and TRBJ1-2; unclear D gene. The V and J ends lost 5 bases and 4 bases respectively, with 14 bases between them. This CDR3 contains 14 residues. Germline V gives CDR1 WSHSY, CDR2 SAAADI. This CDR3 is CASSPLRGSYGYTF. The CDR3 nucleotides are TGCGCCAGCAGTCCCCTTCGGGGTTCCTATGGCTACACCTTC.

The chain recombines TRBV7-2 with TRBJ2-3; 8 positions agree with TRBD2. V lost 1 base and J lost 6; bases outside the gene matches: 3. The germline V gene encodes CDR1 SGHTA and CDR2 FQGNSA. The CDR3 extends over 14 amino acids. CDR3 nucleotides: TGTGCCAGCAGCTTAGGACTAGCGTCGGATACGCAGTATTTT. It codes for CASSLGLASDTQYF.

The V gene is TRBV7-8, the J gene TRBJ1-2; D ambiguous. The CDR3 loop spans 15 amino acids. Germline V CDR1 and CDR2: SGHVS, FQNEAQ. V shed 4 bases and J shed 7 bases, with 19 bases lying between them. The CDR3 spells CASSSGPISSRGYTF. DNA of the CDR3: TGTGCCAGCAGCTCGGGTCCCATAAGTTCCCGTGGCTACACCTTC.

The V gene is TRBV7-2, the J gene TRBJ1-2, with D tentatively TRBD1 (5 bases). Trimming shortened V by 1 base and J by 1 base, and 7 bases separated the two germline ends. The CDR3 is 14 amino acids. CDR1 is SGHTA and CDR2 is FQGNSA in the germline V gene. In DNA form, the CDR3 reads TGTGCCAGCAGCTTAGAAAGGGGTAACTATGGCTACACCTTC. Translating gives CASSLERGNYGYTF.

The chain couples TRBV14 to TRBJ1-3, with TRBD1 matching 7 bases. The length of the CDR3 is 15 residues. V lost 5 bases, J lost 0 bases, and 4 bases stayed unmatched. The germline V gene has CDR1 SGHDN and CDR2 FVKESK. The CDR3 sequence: CASSDRAHSGNTIYF. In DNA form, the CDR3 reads TGTGCCAGCAGCGACAGGGCGCACTCTGGAAACACCATATATTTT.

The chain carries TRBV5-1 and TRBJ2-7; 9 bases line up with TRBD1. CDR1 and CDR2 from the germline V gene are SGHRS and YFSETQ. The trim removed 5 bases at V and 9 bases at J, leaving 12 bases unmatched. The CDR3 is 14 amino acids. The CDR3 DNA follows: TGCGCCAGCAGACCCGGGACAGGGTTCTTCGTGCAGTACTTC. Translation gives CASRPGTGFFVQYF. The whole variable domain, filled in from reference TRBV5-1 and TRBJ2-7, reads KAGVTQTPRYLIKTRGQQVTLSCSPISGHRSVSWYQQTPGQGLQFLFEYFSETQRNKGNFPGRFSGRQFSNSRSEMNVSTLELGDSALYLCASRPGTGFFVQYFGPGTRLTVT.

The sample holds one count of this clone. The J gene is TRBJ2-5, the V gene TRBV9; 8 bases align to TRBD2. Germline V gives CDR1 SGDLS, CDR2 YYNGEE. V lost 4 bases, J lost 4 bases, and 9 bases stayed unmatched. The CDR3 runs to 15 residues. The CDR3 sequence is CASSPTGLAPETQYF. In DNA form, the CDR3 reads TGTGCCAGCAGCCCTACAGGACTAGCCCCAGAGACCCAGTACTTC.

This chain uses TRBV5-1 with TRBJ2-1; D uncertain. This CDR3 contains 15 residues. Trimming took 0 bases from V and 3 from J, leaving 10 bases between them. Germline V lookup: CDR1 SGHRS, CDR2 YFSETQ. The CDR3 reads CASSLAQQFYNEQFF. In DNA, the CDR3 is TGCGCCAGCAGCTTGGCCCAACAATTCTACAATGAGCAGTTCTTC.

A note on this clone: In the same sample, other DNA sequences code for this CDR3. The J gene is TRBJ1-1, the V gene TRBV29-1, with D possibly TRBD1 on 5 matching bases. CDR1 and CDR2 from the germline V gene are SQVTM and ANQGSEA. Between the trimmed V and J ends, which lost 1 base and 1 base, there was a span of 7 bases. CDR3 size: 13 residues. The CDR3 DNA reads TGCAGCGTTGAAGCCCAGGGGAACACTGAAGCTTTCTTT. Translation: CSVEAQGNTEAFF.

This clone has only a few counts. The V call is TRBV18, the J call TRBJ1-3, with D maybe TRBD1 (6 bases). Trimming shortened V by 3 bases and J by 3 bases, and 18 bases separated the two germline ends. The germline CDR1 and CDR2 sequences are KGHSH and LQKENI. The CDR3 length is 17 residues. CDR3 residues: CASSPLATGTFGNTIYF. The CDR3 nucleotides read TGTGCCAGCTCACCGCTCGCTACAGGGACATTTGGAAACACCATATATTTT.

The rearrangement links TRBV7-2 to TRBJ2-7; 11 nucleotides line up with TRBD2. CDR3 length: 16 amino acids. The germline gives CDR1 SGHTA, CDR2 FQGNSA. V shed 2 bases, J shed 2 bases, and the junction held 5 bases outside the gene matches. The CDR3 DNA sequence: TGTGCCAGCAGCTTAACCCTAGCGGGGGGTACCTACGAGCAGTACTTC. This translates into CASSLTLAGGTYEQYF.

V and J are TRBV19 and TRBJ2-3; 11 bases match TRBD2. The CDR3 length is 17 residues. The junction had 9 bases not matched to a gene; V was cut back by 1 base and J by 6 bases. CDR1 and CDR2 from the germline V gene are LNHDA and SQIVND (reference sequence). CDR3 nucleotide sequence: TGTGCCAGTAGTATAGGGACTAGCGGGCTTTACATGGATACGCAGTATTTT. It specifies CASSIGTSGLYMDTQYF.

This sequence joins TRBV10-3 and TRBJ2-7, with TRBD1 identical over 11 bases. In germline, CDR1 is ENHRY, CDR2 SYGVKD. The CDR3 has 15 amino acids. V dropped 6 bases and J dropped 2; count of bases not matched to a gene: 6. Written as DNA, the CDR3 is TGTGCCATCAGCCCCGGGACAGGGGGACCCTACGAGCAGTACTTC. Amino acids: CAISPGTGGPYEQYF.

The CDR3 region is CAWSHRQSLDTEAFF. As DNA, the CDR3 is TGTGCCTGGAGTCACCGACAGTCTCTAGACACTGAAGCTTTCTTT. The chain joins TRBV30 to TRBJ1-1, with D tentatively TRBD1 (5 bases). The V gene's germline CDR1 is GTSNPN and CDR2 SVGIG (reference sequence). Trimming removed 2 bases at V and 3 bases at J, with 16 bases between. CDR3 length: 15 residues.

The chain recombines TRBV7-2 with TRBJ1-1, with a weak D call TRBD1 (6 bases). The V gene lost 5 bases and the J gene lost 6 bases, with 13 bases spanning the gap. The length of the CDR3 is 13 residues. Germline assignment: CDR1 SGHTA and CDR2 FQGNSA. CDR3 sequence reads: CASSSRGFAEAFF. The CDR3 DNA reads TGTGCCAGCAGCAGCAGGGGTTTCGCTGAAGCTTTCTTT.

CDR3 loop: CASSVGAAQETQYF. As DNA, the CDR3 is TGTGCCAGCAGCGTAGGGGCAGCCCAAGAGACCCAGTACTTC. V gene TRBV9 combines with J gene TRBJ2-5; D is undetermined. CDR1 and CDR2 (germline): SGDLS, YYNGEE. The CDR3 loop spans 14 amino acids. V lost 0 bases and J lost 1, with 7 bases in between. The full variable domain, in which reference TRBV9 and TRBJ2-5 provide the parts outside the CDR3, is DSGVTQTPKHLITATGQRVTLRCSPRSGDLSVYWYQQSLDQGLQFLIQYYNGEERAKGNILERFSAQQFPDLHSELNLSSLELGDSALYFCASSVGAAQETQYFGPGTRLLVL.

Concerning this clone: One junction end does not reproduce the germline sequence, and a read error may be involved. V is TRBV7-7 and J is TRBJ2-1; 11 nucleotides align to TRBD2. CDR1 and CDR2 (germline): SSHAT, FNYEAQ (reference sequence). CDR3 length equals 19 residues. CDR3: CASSLGYYSGGARVYEQFF. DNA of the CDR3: TGTGCTAGCAGCTTAGGTTATTATAGCGGGGGGGCCAGGGTGTATGAGCAGTTCTTC.

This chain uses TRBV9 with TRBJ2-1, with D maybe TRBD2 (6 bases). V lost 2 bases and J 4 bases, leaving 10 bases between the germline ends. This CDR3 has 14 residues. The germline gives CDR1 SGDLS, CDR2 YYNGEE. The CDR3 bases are TGTGCCAGCAGCGTGTCCGGGGGTTACAATGAGCAGTTCTTC. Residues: CASSVSGGYNEQFF. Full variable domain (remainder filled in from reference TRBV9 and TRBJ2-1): DSGVTQTPKHLITATGQRVTLRCSPRSGDLSVYWYQQSLDQGLQFLIQYYNGEERAKGNILERFSAQQFPDLHSELNLSSLELGDSALYFCASSVSGGYNEQFFGPGTRLTVL.

The CDR3 loop is CASSMGAATEQYF. Here the CDR3 DNA reads TGTGCCAGTAGTATGGGCGCAGCAACCGAGCAGTACTTC. The gene calls are TRBV19 and TRBJ2-7; D not certain. Germline V gene lookup returns CDR1 LNHDA and CDR2 SQIVND (reference sequence). This CDR3 contains 13 residues. Trimming removed 3 bases at V and 6 bases at J, with 12 bases between.

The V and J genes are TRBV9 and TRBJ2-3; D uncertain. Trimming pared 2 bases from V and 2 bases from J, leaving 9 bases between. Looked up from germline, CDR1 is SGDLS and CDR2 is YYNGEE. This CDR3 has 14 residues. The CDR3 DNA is TGTGCCAGCAGCGTCAGGTCAAACACAGATACGCAGTATTTT. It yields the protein CASSVRSNTDTQYF.

The CDR3 coding sequence is TGTGCCATCACCTCGGACAGGGATGGAACTGAAGCTTTCTTT. Translated: CAITSDRDGTEAFF. The rearrangement links TRBV10-3 to TRBJ1-1, with 8 positions matching TRBD1. This CDR3 contains 14 residues. V shed 7 bases, J shed 5 bases, and the junction held 9 bases outside the gene matches. Per the germline V gene, CDR1 is ENHRY and CDR2 is SYGVKD.